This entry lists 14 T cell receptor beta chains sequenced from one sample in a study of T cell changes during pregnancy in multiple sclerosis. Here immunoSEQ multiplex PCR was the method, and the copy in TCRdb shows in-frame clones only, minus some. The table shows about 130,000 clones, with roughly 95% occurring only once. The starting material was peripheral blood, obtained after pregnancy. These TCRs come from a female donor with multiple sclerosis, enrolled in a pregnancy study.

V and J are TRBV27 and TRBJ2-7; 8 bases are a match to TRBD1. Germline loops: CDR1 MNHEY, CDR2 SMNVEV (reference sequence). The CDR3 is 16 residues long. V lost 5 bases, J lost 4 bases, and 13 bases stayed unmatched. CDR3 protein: CASSPPLWTGRYEQYF. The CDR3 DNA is TGTGCCAGCAGTCCCCCCCTCTGGACAGGGCGATACGAGCAGTACTTC.

The CDR3 region is CASTPRGYTQYF. The CDR3 bases are TGTGCCAGCACCCCGAGGGGGTATACGCAGTATTTT. V gene TRBV6-1 combines with J gene TRBJ2-3; D perhaps matches TRBD1 (6 bases). The germline V gene encodes CDR1 MNHNS and CDR2 SASEGT. This CDR3 is built from 12 residues. The V end lost 7 bases, the J end lost 7 bases, and 12 bases lay between the germline ends.

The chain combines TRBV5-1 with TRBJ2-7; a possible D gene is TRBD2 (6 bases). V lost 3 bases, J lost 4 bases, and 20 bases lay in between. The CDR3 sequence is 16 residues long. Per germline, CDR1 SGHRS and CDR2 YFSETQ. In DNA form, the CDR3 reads TGCGCCAGCAGCTCCCTGGGGGGAATCACACCGTACGAGCAGTACTTC. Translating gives CASSSLGGITPYEQYF.

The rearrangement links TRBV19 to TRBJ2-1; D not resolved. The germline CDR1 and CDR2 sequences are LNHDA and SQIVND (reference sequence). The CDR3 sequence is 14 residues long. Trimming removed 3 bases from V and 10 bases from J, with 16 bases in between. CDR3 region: CASSIVARSAEQFF. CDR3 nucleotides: TGTGCCAGTAGTATTGTAGCCCGGAGCGCGGAGCAGTTCTTC.

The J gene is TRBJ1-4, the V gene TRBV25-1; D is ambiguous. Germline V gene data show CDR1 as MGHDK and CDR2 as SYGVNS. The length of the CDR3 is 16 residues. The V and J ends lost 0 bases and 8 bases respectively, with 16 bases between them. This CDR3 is CASSEYGIRAVEKLFF. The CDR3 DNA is TGTGCCAGCAGTGAATACGGGATAAGGGCGGTAGAAAAACTGTTTTTT. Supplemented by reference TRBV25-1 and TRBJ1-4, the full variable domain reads EADIYQTPRYLVIGTGKKITLECSQTMGHDKMYWYQQDPGMELHLIHYSYGVNSTEKGDLSSESTVSRIRTEHFPLTLESARPSHTSQYLCASSEYGIRAVEKLFFGSGTQLSVL.

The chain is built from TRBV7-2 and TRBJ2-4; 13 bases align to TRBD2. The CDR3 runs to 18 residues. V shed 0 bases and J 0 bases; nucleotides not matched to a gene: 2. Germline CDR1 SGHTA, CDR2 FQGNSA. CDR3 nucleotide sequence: TGTGCCAGCAGCTTAGCGGGGACTAGCGGGACAGCCAAAAACATTCAGTACTTC. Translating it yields CASSLAGTSGTAKNIQYF.

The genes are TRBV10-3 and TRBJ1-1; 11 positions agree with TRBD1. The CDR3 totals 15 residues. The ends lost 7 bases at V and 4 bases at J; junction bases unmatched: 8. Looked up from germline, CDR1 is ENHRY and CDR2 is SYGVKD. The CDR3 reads CAITTGQGAITEAFF. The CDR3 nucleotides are TGTGCCATCACCACCGGACAGGGGGCCATCACTGAAGCTTTCTTT.

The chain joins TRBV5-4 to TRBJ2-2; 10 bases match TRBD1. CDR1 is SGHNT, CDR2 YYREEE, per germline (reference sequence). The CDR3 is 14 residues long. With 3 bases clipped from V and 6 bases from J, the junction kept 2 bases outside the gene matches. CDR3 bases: TGTGCCAGCAGCTCCGACAGGGGGCCCGGGGAGCTGTTTTTT. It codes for CASSSDRGPGELFF.

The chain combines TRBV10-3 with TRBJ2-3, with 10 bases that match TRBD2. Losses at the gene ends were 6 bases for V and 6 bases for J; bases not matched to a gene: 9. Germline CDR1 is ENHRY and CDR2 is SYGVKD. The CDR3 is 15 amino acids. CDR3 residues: CAIRQTSGVSDTQYF. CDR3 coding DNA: TGTGCCATCAGGCAAACTAGCGGGGTATCCGATACGCAGTATTTT.

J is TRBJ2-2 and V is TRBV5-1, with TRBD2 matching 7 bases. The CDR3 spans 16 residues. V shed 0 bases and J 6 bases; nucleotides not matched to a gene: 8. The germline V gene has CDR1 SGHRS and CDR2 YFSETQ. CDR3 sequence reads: CASSLDGTKSSGELFF. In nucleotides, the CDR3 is TGCGCCAGCAGCTTGGATGGGACTAAGTCTTCCGGGGAGCTGTTTTTT.

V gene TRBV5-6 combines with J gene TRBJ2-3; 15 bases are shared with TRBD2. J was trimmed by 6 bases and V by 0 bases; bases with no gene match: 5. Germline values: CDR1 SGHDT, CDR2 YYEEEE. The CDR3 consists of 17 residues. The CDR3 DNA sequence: TGTGCCAGCAGCTTGGGAGGACTAGCGGGAGGGTGGGATACGCAGTATTTT. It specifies CASSLGGLAGGWDTQYF.

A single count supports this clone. The CDR3 sequence: CASSLYGLAGSDNEQFF. As DNA, the CDR3 is TGCGCCAGCAGCTTGTATGGTCTAGCGGGCTCTGACAATGAGCAGTTCTTC. The chain employs TRBV5-1 and TRBJ2-1; 8 positions match TRBD2. The J segment lost 5 bases and the V segment lost 1 base, leaving 11 bases of the junction unmatched. This CDR3 is built from 17 residues. CDR1 and CDR2 (germline): SGHRS, YFSETQ.

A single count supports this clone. The CDR3 sequence: CASRAGGSYYEQYF. CDR3 in DNA: TGTGCCAGCAGAGCGGGAGGCTCCTACTACGAGCAGTACTTC. The chain couples TRBV5-5 to TRBJ2-7; 9 nucleotides agree with TRBD2. V was clipped by 5 bases and J by 3 bases; unmatched bases: 6. The CDR3 has 14 amino acids. Germline V CDR1 and CDR2: SGHKS, YYEKEE (reference sequence).

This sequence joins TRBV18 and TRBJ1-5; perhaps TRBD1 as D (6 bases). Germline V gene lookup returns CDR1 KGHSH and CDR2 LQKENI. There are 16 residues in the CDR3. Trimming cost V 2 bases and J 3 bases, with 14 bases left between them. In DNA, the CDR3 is TGTGCCAGCTCACCAGACTCCACAGGGTACAATCAGCCCCAGCATTTT. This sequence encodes CASSPDSTGYNQPQHF.